A selection of T cell receptor beta chains follows, all from one sample in a study of a mutant IDH1 vaccine in newly diagnosed glioma. The assay was immunoSEQ multiplex PCR, and TCRdb's table has in-frame clones only and misses some. Here the sample spans about 94,000 clones, around nine tenths being singletons. These TCRs' antigens remain unknown. The sequencing here drew on PBMCs, taken from a glioma patient whose treatment included an IDH1 peptide vaccine. The receptors originated from a woman between 45 and 60 years old with glioma. CDR3s leave out the opening cysteine and the closing phenylalanine or tryptophan. Size is omitted from some rows. Given values are once, few, many or a class for expanded clones.

j_gene: TRBJ1-1
abundance: few
v_gene: TRBV7-8
CDR3aa: ASSTNRRTEAF

j_gene: TRBJ2-3
abundance: once
v_gene: TRBV27
CDR3aa: ASSLRERPDTQY

j_gene: TRBJ1-2
abundance: .
v_gene: TRBV10-3
CDR3aa: AIMGQGAHGYT

j_gene: TRBJ1-2
abundance: .
v_gene: TRBV27
CDR3aa: ASSFFGEDGSYGYT

j_gene: TRBJ1-3
abundance: once
v_gene: TRBV4-2
CDR3aa: ASSQGGYGNTIY

j_gene: TRBJ1-2
abundance: .
v_gene: TRBV9
CDR3aa: ASSLPGKGEDGYT

j_gene: TRBJ2-2
abundance: .
v_gene: TRBV5-4
CDR3aa: ASSLAGTGRTGELF

j_gene: TRBJ1-1
abundance: .
v_gene: TRBV10-2
CDR3aa: ASSPHRADTEAF

j_gene: TRBJ2-7
abundance: .
v_gene: TRBV27
CDR3aa: ASSLSRSYEQY

j_gene: TRBJ2-1
abundance: .
v_gene: TRBV9
CDR3aa: ASSVAGQDNEQF

j_gene: TRBJ1-2
abundance: once
v_gene: TRBV29-1
CDR3aa: SVDTGYT

j_gene: TRBJ1-2
abundance: few
v_gene: TRBV2
CDR3aa: ASMTGVGYT

j_gene: TRBJ2-2
abundance: .
v_gene: TRBV7-9
CDR3aa: ASSPDVGELF

j_gene: TRBJ1-1
abundance: .
v_gene: TRBV25-1
CDR3aa: ASSDRERTEAF

j_gene: TRBJ1-6
abundance: once
v_gene: TRBV6-1
CDR3aa: ASSLRQLNSPLH

j_gene: TRBJ1-3
abundance: .
v_gene: TRBV5-1
CDR3aa: ASSLGTGGGDTIY

j_gene: TRBJ2-7
abundance: .
v_gene: TRBV5-1
CDR3aa: ASSLTQGARYEQY

j_gene: TRBJ2-7
abundance: .
v_gene: TRBV7-9
CDR3aa: ASSLVRQRYEQY

j_gene: TRBJ2-7
abundance: .
v_gene: TRBV7-8
CDR3aa: ASSFGGLSFYEQY

j_gene: TRBJ2-1
abundance: .
v_gene: TRBV9
CDR3aa: ASSVGPGHYNEQF

j_gene: TRBJ2-2
abundance: .
v_gene: TRBV2
CDR3aa: ASSYETGAGELF

j_gene: TRBJ2-1
abundance: .
v_gene: TRBV5-1
CDR3aa: ASSSGLAGLSYNEQF

j_gene: TRBJ2-2
abundance: .
v_gene: TRBV5-8
CDR3aa: ASSPRSHLGGSNTGELF

j_gene: TRBJ1-5
abundance: few
v_gene: TRBV7-2
CDR3aa: ASSLAGGNSNQPQH

j_gene: TRBJ1-5
abundance: .
v_gene: TRBV18
CDR3aa: ASSPRTDSNQPQH

j_gene: TRBJ1-2
abundance: .
v_gene: TRBV2
CDR3aa: ASSVGGRGYGYT

j_gene: TRBJ1-5
abundance: .
v_gene: TRBV29-1
CDR3aa: SVVTGGKNQPQH

j_gene: TRBJ1-2
abundance: .
v_gene: TRBV2
CDR3aa: ASSGGAANYGYT

j_gene: TRBJ2-6
abundance: .
v_gene: TRBV4-2
CDR3aa: ASSQGSSGANVLT

j_gene: TRBJ2-7
abundance: .
v_gene: TRBV7-7
CDR3aa: ASSLAPGSSYEQY

j_gene: TRBJ1-2
abundance: .
v_gene: TRBV19
CDR3aa: ASSGDYNGYT

j_gene: TRBJ2-5
abundance: .
v_gene: TRBV5-1
CDR3aa: ASSLGVAEETQY

j_gene: TRBJ2-6
abundance: .
v_gene: TRBV5-1
CDR3aa: ASSLGSGANVLT

j_gene: TRBJ2-3
abundance: .
v_gene: TRBV20-1
CDR3aa: SLQGDTQY

j_gene: TRBJ2-1
abundance: once
v_gene: TRBV6-5
CDR3aa: ASSYSIRVYNEQF

j_gene: TRBJ1-1
abundance: .
v_gene: TRBV13
CDR3aa: ASSLTGNTEAF

j_gene: TRBJ2-5
abundance: .
v_gene: TRBV10-3
CDR3aa: AISESGREETQY

j_gene: TRBJ2-7
abundance: .
v_gene: TRBV9
CDR3aa: ASSVGTDRGEQY

j_gene: TRBJ2-1
abundance: .
v_gene: TRBV12-5
CDR3aa: ASGLGGALKYNEQF

j_gene: TRBJ1-1
abundance: .
v_gene: TRBV2
CDR3aa: ASSKEHFTEAF